This T cell receptor (beta chain) comes out of a study of CD8+CD57+ T cells in acquired aplastic anemia (dated by TCRdb to between 2017 and 2018). About the study as a whole: A mean of approximately 3 ug of DNA, ranging from about 0.2 to 27.4 ug, was extracted from sorted CD4+ and CD8+ cells. For healthy donor samples, the average read count was around 10 million for CD4+ cells and approximately 12 million for CD8+ cells. Study-wide findings and limitations: No significant difference in CD8+ Simpson's diversity was found between patients and healthy controls (P=0.060). Roughly 29 CD8+ CDR3 sequences were shared between patients and controls but appeared highly expressed in patients and within their immunodominant clones.

Profiling of TCR beta VDJ combinations and CDR3 sequences used genomic DNA as the template. An Illumina HiSeq 2000 was used for TCR repertoire sequencing. The original pipeline was this. Repertoires were assessed using TRBV/TRBJ rearrangement plots, CDR3 size and DJ length profiles, and Simpson's diversity index. The most abundant DNA sequence in the deep sequencing data was taken as the immunodominant clone. CDR3 amino acid sequences were checked for sharing between subjects and were compared against published repertoires and the VDJdb database. Through fastp at Q25 and MiXCR, TCRdb rebuilt clones from the public reads, retaining in-frame beta chains. Rows are combined by CDR3 protein, so each entry shows the most common genes and DNA. The V and J calls and clone size are TCRdb's, not the authors'. The sample data list about 190,000 distinct CDR3 sequences, and approximately 49% of these were observed just once. The ten largest clones add up to about 15% of the sample.

In this study, sorted CD4+ and CD8+ T cells from the blood of healthy subjects and of severe aplastic anemia patients had their TCR repertoires deep-sequenced. Ficoll-Paque density gradient centrifugation was used to isolate peripheral blood mononuclear cells. Before DNA was extracted, CD4+ and CD8+ T cells were sorted using either FACS or magnetic beads. The CDR3 goes from the cysteine to the phenylalanine over 15 residues. Kept here is only the CDR3 DNA, which spans 45 bases and is read in frame from base 1. For CDR1 and CDR2, the germline V gene lists MNHEY and SVGAGI. Trimming removed 0 bases from V and 4 bases from J, leaving 10 bases between the germline ends. Notes on this clonotype: Its target antigen remains unknown. Per-base quality was not reported, and no clone a single base away is much larger than it.

Specimen: sorted CD4+, CD8+, or CD8+CD57+ T cells (not recorded which) from PBMCs. The rearranged segments are TRBV6-5 and TRBJ1-3; no D gene is confidently identified. The TCR comes from a human donor in good health, serving as a control. The nucleotides read TGTGCCAGCAGTTACTCGACGACCGTAGGAAACACCATATATTTT. It specifies CASSYSTTVGNTIYF.